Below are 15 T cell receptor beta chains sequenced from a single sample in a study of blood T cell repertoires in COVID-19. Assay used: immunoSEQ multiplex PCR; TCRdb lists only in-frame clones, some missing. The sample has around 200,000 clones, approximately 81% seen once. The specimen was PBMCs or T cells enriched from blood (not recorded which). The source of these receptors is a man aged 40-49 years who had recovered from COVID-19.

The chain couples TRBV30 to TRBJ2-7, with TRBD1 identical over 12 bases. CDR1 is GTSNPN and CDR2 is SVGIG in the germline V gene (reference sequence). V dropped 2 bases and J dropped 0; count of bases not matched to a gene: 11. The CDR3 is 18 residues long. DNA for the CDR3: TGTGCCTGGAGTCCACGGGACAGGGGGCCCAAACTCTCCTACGAGCAGTACTTC. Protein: CAWSPRDRGPKLSYEQYF.

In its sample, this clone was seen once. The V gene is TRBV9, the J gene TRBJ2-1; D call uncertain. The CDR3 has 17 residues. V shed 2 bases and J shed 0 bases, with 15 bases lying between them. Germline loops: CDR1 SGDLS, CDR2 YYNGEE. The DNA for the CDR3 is TGTGCCAGCAGCGTGGAAGAGGAAGGCAGCTCCTACAATGAGCAGTTCTTC. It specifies CASSVEEEGSSYNEQFF. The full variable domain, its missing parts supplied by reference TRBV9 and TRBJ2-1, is DSGVTQTPKHLITATGQRVTLRCSPRSGDLSVYWYQQSLDQGLQFLIQYYNGEERAKGNILERFSAQQFPDLHSELNLSSLELGDSALYFCASSVEEEGSSYNEQFFGPGTRLTVL.

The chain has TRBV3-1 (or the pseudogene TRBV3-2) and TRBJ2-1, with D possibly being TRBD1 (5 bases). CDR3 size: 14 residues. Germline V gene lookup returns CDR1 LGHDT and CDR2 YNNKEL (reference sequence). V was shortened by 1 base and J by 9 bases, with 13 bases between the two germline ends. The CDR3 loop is CASSQAPGSGEQFF. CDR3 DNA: TGTGCCAGCAGCCAAGCCCCAGGGTCCGGTGAGCAGTTCTTC.

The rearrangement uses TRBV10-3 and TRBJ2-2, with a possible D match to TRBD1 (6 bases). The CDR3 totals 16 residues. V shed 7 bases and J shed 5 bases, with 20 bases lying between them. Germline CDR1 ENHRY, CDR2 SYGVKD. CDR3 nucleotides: TGTGCCATCAACGGGGCGCGAGGGGGAAAAACCGGGGAGCTGTTTTTT. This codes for CAINGARGGKTGELFF.

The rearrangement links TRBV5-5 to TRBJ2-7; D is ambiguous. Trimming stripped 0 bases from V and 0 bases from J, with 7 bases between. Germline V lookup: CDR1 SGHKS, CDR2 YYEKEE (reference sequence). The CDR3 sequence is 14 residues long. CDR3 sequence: CASSLAASSYEQYF. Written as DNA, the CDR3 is TGTGCCAGCAGCTTGGCAGCGAGCTCCTACGAGCAGTACTTC.

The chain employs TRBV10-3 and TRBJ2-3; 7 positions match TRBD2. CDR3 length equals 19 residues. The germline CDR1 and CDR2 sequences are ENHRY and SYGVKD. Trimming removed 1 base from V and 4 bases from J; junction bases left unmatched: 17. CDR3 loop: CAISEFLLRGEGSADTQYF. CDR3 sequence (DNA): TGTGCCATCAGTGAGTTTCTCCTTCGCGGGGAGGGGAGCGCAGATACGCAGTATTTT.

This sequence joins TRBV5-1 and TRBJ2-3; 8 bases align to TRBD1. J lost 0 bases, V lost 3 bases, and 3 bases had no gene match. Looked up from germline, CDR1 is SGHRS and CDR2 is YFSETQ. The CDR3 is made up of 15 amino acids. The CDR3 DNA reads TGCGCCAGCAGCTACGACAGGGGAAGCACAGATACGCAGTATTTT. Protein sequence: CASSYDRGSTDTQYF.

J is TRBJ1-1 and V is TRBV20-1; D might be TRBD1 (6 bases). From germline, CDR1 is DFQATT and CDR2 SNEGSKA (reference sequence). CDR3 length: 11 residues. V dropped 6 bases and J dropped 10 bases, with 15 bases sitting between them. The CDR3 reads CSALFRGRAFF. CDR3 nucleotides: TGCAGTGCCTTATTCAGGGGAAGAGCTTTCTTT.

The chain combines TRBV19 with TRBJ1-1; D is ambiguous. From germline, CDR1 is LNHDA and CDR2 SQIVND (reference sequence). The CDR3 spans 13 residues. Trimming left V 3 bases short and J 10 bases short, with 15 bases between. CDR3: CASSIGMRESAFF. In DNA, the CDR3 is TGTGCCAGTAGTATCGGTATGAGGGAGTCAGCTTTCTTT. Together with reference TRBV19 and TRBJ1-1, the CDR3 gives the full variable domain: DGGITQSPKYLFRKEGQNVTLSCEQNLNHDAMYWYRQDPGQGLRLIYYSQIVNDFQKGDIAEGYSVSREKKESFPLTVTSAQKNPTAFYLCASSIGMRESAFFGQGTRLTVV.

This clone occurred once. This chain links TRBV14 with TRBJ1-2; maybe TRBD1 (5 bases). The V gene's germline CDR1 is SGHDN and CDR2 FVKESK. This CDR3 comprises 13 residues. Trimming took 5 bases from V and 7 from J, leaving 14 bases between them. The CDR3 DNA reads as TGTGCCAGCAGCGAAATGACAGTAGGTGGCTACACCTTC. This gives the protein CASSEMTVGGYTF. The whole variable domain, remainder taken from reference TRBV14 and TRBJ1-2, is EAGVTQFPSHSVIEKGQTVTLRCDPISGHDNLYWYRRVMGKEIKFLLHFVKESKQDESGMPNNRFLAERTGGTYSTLKVQPAELEDSGVYFCASSEMTVGGYTFGSGTRLTVV.

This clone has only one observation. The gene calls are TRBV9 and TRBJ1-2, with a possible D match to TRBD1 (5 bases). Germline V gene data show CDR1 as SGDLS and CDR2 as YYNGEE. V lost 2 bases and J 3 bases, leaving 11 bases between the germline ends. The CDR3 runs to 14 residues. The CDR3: CASSVRVDDYGYTF. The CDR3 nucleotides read TGTGCCAGCAGCGTCAGGGTCGACGACTATGGCTACACCTTC.

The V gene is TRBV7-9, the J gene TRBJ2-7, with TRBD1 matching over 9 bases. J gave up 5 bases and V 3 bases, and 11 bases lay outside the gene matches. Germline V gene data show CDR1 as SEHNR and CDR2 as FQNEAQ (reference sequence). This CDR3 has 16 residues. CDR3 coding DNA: TGTGCCAGCAGCTTCTACAGGGGGCGGATTGACGACGAGCAGTACTTC. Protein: CASSFYRGRIDDEQYF.

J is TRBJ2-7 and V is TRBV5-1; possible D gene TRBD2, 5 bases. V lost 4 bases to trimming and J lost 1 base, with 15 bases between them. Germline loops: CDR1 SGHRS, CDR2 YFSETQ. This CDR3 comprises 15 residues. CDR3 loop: CASSLLREASYEQYF. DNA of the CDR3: TGCGCCAGCAGCCTCCTCCGGGAAGCTTCCTACGAGCAGTACTTC.

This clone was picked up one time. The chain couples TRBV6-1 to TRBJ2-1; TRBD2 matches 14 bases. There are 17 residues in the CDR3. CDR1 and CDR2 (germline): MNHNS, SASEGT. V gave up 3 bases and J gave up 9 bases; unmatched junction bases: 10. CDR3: CASSETSGRGLYGEQFF. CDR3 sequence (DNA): TGTGCCAGCAGTGAGACTAGCGGGAGGGGTCTCTACGGTGAGCAGTTCTTC.

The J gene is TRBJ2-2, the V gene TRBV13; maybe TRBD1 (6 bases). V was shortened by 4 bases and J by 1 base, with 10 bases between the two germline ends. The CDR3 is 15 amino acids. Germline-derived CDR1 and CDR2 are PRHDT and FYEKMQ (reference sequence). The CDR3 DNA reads TGTGCCAGCAGCTCCGGGACAAAGAACACCGGGGAGCTGTTTTTT. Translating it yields CASSSGTKNTGELFF.